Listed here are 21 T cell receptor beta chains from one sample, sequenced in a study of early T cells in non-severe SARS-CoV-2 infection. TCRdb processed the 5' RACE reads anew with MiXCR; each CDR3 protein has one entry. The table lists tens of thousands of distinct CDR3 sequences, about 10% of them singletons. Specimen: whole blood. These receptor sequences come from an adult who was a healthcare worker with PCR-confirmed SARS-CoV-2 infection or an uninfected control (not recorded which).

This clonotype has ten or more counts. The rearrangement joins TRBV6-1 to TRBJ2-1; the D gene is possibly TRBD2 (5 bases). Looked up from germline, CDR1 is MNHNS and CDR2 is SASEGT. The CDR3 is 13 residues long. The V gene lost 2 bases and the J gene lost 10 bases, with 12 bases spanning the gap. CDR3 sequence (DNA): TGTGCCAGCAGTGAAAGGTCGGGATTGGAGCAGTTCTTC. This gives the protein CASSERSGLEQFF.

The CDR3 region is CASSQEISPGGTEAFF. CDR3 coding DNA: TGTGCCAGCAGCCAAGAAATCTCCCCCGGGGGGACTGAAGCTTTCTTT. The chain is built from TRBV3-1 and TRBJ1-1; possible D gene TRBD1, 5 bases. V was pared by 0 bases and J by 5 bases, with 16 bases between. The CDR3 loop spans 16 amino acids. Germline V gene lookup returns CDR1 LGHDT and CDR2 YNNKEL (reference sequence).

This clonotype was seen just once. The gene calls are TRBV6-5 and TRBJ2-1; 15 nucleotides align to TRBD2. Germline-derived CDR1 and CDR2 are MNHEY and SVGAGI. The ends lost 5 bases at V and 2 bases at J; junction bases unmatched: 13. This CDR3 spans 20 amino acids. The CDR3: CASSLGKLGTSGRTYNEQFF. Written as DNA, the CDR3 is TGTGCCAGCAGTCTCGGGAAACTCGGGACTAGCGGGAGGACCTACAATGAGCAGTTCTTC.

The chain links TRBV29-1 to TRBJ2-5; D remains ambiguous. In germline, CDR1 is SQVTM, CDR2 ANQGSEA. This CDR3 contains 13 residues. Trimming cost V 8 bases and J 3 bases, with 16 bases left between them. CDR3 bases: TGCAGCACTGACCTCAAGTTCGAAGAGACCCAGTACTTC. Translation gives CSTDLKFEETQYF.

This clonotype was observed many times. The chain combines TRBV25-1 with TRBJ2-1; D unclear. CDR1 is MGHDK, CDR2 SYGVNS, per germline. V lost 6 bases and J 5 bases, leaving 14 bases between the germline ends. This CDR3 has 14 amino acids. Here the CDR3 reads CASRQTAADNEQFF. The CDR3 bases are TGTGCCAGCAGGCAGACGGCCGCTGACAATGAGCAGTTCTTC.

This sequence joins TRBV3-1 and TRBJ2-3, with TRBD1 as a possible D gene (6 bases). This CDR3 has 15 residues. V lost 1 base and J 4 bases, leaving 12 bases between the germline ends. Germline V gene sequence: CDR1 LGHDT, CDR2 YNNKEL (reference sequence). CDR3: CASSQVAGVADTQYF. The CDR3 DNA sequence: TGTGCCAGCAGCCAAGTGGCAGGGGTAGCAGATACGCAGTATTTT.

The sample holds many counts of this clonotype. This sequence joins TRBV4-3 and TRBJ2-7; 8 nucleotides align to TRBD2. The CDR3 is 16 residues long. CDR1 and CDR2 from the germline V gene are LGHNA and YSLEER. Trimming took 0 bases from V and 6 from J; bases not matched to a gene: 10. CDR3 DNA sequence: TGCGCCAGCAGCCAAGATTCGGCTAGCGGGTTCCGCGAGCAGTACTTC. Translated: CASSQDSASGFREQYF.

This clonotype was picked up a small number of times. CDR3 sequence (DNA): TGTGCCAGCAGTTCACAGGGGCTCGGGTCTTACGAGCAGTACTTC. It encodes CASSSQGLGSYEQYF. The rearrangement uses TRBV28 and TRBJ2-7; 7 bases fit TRBD1. Germline V CDR1 and CDR2: MDHEN, SYDVKM. CDR3 size: 15 residues. V dropped 4 bases and J dropped 4; count of bases not matched to a gene: 10.

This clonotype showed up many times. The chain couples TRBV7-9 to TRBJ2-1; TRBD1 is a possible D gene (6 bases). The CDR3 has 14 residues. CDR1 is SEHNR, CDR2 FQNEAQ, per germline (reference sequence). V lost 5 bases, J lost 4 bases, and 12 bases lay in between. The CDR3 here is CASSQTGAYNEQFF. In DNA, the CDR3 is TGTGCCAGCAGCCAGACAGGAGCTTACAATGAGCAGTTCTTC.

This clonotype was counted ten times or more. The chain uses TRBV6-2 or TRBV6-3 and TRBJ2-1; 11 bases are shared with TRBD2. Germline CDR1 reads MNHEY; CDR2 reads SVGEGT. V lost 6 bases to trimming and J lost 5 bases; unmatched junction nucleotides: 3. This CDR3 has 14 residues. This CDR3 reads CASSRLAGNNEQFF. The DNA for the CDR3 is TGTGCCAGCAGCCGACTAGCGGGAAACAATGAGCAGTTCTTC.

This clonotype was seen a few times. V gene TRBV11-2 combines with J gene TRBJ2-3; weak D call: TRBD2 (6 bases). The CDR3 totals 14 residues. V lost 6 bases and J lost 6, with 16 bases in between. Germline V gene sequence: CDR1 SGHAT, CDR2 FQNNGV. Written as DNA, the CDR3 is TGTGCCAGCAGTTCCCGCGGGGTTTCCGATACGCAGTATTTT. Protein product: CASSSRGVSDTQYF.

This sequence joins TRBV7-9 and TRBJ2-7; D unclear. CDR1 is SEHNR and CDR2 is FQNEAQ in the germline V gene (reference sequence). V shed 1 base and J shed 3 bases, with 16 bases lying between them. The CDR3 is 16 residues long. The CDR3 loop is CASSLGGSSAIYEQYF. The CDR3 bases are TGTGCCAGCAGCTTAGGAGGAAGTTCTGCCATCTACGAGCAGTACTTC.

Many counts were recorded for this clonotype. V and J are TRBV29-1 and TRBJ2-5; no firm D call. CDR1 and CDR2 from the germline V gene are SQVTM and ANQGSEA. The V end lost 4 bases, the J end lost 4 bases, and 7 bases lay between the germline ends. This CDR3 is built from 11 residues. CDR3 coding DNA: TGCAGCGTTGTATCTTCAGAGACCCAGTACTTC. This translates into CSVVSSETQYF.

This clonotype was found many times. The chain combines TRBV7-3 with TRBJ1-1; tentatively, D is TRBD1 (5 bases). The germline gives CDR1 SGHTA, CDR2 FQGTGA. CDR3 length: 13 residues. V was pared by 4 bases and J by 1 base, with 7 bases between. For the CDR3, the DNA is TGTGCCAGCAGCTCACAGGCGAACACTGAAGCTTTCTTT. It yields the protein CASSSQANTEAFF.

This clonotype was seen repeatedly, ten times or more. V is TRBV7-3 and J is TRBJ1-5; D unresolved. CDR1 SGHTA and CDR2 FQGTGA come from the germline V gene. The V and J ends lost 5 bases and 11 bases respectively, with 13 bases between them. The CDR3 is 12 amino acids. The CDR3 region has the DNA TGTGCCAGCAGCCTAAATCAAGTGGCCCAGCATTTT. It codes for CASSLNQVAQHF.

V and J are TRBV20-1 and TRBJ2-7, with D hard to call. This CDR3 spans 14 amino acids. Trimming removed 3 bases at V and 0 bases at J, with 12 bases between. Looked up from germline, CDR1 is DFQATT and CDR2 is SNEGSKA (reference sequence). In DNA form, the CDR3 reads TGCAGTGCTAGGAGCCCCGTTAGCTCCTACGAGCAGTACTTC. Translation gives CSARSPVSSYEQYF.

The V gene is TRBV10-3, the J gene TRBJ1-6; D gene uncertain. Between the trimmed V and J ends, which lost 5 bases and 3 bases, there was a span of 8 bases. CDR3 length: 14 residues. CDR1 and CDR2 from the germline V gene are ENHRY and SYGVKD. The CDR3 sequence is CAISSFLYNSPLHF. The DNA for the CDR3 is TGTGCCATCAGTTCTTTTCTCTATAATTCACCCCTCCACTTT.

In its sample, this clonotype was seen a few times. For the CDR3, the DNA is TGTGCCAGCAGTTTCACAGCCATCACCGGGGAGCTGTTTTTT. This encodes CASSFTAITGELFF. V is TRBV27 and J is TRBJ2-2; D unclear. Germline CDR1 and CDR2: MNHEY and SMNVEV (reference sequence). With 3 bases removed from V and 4 bases from J, the gap between germline ends came to 9 bases. The CDR3 runs to 14 residues.

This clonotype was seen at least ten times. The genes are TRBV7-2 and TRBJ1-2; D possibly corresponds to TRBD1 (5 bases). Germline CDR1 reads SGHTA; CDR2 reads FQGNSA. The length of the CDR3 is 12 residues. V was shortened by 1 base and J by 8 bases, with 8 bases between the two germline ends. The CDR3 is CASSLGDPGYTF. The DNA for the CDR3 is TGTGCCAGCAGCTTAGGGGACCCAGGCTACACCTTC.

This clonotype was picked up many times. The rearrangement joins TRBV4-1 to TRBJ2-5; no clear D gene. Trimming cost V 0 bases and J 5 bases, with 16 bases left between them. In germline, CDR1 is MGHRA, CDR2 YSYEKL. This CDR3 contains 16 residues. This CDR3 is CASSQDRSPDGETQYF. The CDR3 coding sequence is TGCGCCAGCAGCCAAGATCGATCACCGGACGGCGAGACCCAGTACTTC.

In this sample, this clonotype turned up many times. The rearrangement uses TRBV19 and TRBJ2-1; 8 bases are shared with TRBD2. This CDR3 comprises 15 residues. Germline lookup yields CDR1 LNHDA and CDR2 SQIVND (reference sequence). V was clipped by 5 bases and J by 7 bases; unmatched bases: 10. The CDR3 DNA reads TGTGCCAGTAGTCTCGACGGGAGGGCCCAAAATGAGCAGTTCTTC. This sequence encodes CASSLDGRAQNEQFF.